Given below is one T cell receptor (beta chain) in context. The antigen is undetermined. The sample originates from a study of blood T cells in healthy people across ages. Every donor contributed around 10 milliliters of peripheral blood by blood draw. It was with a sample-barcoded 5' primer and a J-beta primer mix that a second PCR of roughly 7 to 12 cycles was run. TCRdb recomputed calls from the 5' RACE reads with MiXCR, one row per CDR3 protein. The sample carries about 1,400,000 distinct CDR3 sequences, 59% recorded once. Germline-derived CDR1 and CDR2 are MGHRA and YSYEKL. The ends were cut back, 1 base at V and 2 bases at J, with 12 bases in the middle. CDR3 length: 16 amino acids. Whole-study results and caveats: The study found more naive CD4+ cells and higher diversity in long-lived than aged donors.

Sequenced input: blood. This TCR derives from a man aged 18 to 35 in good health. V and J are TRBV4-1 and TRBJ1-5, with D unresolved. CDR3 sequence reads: CASSQGLSGGNQPQHF. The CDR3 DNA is TGCGCCAGCAGCCAAGGACTTTCTGGAGGCAATCAGCCCCAGCATTTT.